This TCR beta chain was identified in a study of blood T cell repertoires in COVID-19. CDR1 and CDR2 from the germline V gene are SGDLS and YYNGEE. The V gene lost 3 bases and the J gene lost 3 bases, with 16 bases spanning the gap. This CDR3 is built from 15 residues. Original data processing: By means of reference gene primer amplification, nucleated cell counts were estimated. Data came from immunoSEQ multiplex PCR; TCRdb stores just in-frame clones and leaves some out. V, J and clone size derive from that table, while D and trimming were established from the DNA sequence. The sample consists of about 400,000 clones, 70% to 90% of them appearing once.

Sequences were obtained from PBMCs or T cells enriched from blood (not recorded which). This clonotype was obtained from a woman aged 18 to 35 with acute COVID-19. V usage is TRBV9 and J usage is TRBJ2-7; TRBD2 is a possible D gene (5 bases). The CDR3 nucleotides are TGTGCCAGCAGCGCCACTACCGGGAACGACTACGAGCAGTACTTC. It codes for CASSATTGNDYEQYF.